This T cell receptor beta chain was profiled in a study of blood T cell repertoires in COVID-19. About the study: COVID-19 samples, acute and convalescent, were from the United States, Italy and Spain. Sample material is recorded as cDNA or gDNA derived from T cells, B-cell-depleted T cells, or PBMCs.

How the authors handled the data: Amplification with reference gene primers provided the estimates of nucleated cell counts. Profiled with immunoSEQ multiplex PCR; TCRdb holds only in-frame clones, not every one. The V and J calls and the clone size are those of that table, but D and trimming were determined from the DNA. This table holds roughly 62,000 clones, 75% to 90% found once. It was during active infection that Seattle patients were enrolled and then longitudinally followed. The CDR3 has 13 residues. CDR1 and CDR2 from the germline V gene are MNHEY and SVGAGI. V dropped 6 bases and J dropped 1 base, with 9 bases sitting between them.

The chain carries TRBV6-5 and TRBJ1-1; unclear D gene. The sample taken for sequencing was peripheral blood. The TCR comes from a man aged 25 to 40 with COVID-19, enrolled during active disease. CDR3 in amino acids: CASSVSWNTEAFF. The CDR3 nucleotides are TGTGCCAGCAGCGTGAGTTGGAACACTGAAGCTTTCTTT.